The present TCR beta chain was sequenced within a study of blood T cell repertoires in COVID-19. On the study more broadly: The study drew acute and convalescent COVID-19 samples from the United States, Italy and Spain. In each case, the material was cDNA or gDNA derived from T cells, B-cell-depleted T cells, or PBMCs.

In the source study's methods: From reference gene primer amplification, estimates of nucleated cell counts were derived. This table comes from immunoSEQ multiplex PCR, and its TCRdb copy is limited to in-frame clones, with some not included. The D gene and trimming were derived from the DNA, and the V and J assignments and clone size from that table. The sample consists of 25,000 to 30,000 clones, around 87% of them appearing once. Material for sequencing was peripheral blood. The TCR was taken from a human donor in a cohort sampled during active COVID-19.

CDR3 DNA: TGCGCCAGCAGCTCAGGACAGGGCTACGAGCAGTACTTC. It translates to CASSSGQGYEQYF. The chain couples TRBV5-1 to TRBJ2-7; 8 bases are a match to TRBD1. V gave up 3 bases and J gave up 3 bases; unmatched junction bases: 2. Germline CDR1 and CDR2: SGHRS and YFSETQ. There are 13 residues in the CDR3. The entire variable domain, with the rest obtained from reference TRBV5-1 and TRBJ2-7, is as follows: KAGVTQTPRYLIKTRGQQVTLSCSPISGHRSVSWYQQTPGQGLQFLFEYFSETQRNKGNFPGRFSGRQFSNSRSEMNVSTLELGDSALYLCASSSGQGYEQYFGPGTRLTVT.